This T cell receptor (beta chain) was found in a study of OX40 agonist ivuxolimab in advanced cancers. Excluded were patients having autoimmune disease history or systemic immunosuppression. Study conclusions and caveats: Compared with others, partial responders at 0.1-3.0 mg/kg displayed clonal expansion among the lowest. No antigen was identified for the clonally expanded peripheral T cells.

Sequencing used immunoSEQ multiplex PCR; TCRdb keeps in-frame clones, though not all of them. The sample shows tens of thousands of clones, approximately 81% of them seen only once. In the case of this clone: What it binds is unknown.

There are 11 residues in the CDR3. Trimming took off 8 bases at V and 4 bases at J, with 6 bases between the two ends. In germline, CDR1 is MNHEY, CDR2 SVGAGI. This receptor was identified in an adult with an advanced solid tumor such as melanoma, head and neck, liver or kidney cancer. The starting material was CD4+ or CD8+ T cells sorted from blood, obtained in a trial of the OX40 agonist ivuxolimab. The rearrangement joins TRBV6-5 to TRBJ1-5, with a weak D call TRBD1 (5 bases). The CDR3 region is CASGGNQPQHF. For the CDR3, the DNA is TGTGCCAGCGGGGGGAATCAGCCCCAGCATTTT.